This TCR beta chain stems from a study of CD4 T cells in relation to SARS-CoV-2 and coronaviruses (dated by TCRdb to the early 2020s). Study-wide context: In the ViraFEST assay, PBMCs were cultured with antigen for 9 to 10 days, after which TCR beta CDR3s were sequenced to identify clonal expansions specific to the antigen. A median age of about 35 years, with a range of about 20 to 75 years, was recorded for the full convalescent cohort of around 13 patients. The roughly 12 convalescent patients included 8 males and 4 females; two subjects were Hispanic. Patient-derived lymphoblastoid cell lines were used to map the HLA restriction of shared crossreactive spike epitopes. At the level of individual TCR clonotypes, the study evaluated whether memory CD4+ T cells crossreact between the spike proteins of SARS-CoV-2 and those of common cold coronaviruses. Samples from three pre-COVID donors and the naive versus memory experiments were sequenced with the Adaptive Biotechnologies TCR-sequencing kit; other data were Illumina-based. For other donors in the study, expansion assays were sequenced with a different, Illumina-based TCR-beta assay. Here is what the overall study found, with its caveats: Sequencing naive versus memory cells indicated that the assay picks up memory recall responses, not primary responses primed during culture. Crossreactivity analysis centred on spike protein, so crossreactivity against other viral proteins was not assessed. Around 65% of donors had memory CD4+ clonotypes that crossrecognized SARS-CoV-2 and at least one common cold coronavirus spike. The study was limited by small numbers of patients and tested TCRs. Crossreactive clones showed significantly weaker SARS-CoV-2-driven expansion than monoreactive clones, consistent with antigenic imprinting. Pre-pandemic and post-infection samples were not both contributed by any donor, so tracing of the source of pre-existing responses was limited.

Naive and memory CD4+ T cells were separated from cryopreserved PBMCs through CD4 enrichment, which was followed by EasySep naive CD4+ T cell enrichment. For over nine days, sorted naive or memory CD4+ T cells (around 100,000) were cultured at a 1:1 ratio with T cell-depleted PBMCs and CEF peptides. In general, every peptide culture condition was set up in three replicate wells. Ficoll-Paque PLUS gradient centrifugation was used to isolate PBMCs from leukapheresis product or whole blood. PBMCs were either used fresh in the expansion assay or cryopreserved at -140 degrees C. The QIAamp Micro DNA Kit was used to extract genomic DNA from the CD4+ T cells. This clone has more than one count but fewer than ten. Its binding antigen is unknown. Base qualities were left out, and no much larger clone turns up one base away. Via the germline V gene (reference sequence), CDR1 is LNHDA and CDR2 SQIVND. V and J are truncated by 3 bases and 4 bases respectively, leaving an intervening sequence of 12 bases. CDR3 length: 14 amino acids, cysteine to phenylalanine. Only the CDR3 portion is preserved as DNA: 42 bases, with reading frame beginning at the first base.

Survey-level immunoSEQ TCR-beta sequencing was performed on DNA from CEF-cultured naive and memory CD4+ T cells. Concerning the study's data processing: During preprocessing, nonproductive sequences were removed, as were CDR3s that did not start with C, did not end with F or W, or were shorter than 7 amino acids. Antigen-specific clonotypes were called with the MANAFEST web app on the basis of expansion relative to the reference and to other culture wells. A clone was considered positive if significant expansion relative to the reference culture was observed in 2 of 3 replicate wells at an FDR below 0.05. To be called positive, a clone also had to show significant expansion compared with every other tandem well and an odds ratio greater than 5. Cultured and uncultured naive and memory CD4+ repertoires were searched for previously identified spike- and CEF-reactive CDR3s. After three terminal residues were trimmed from each end, CDR3 homology was quantified as pairwise Levenshtein distance using the stringdist R package. Sourced from immuneACCESS, this table was stored by TCRdb with only in-frame sequences that have V and J called. A share of the clones is absent; for the studies checked, an unresolved V gene accounts for under half, and the remainder has no known explanation. V, J and clone size are those of that table, while D and trimming were read from the DNA. Present in this sample are about 38,000 clones, roughly 84% of which were seen just once. Of the sample, more than 3.5% is held by the ten largest clones.

The sequenced sample was naive CD4+ T cells from PBMCs, cultured in vitro. This specimen's cell subset or site label, interpreted: naive CD4+ T cells isolated by negative enrichment. The chain couples TRBV19 to TRBJ1-1; matching of 5 bases hints at TRBD1 as the D gene. The origin of this receptor is an adult with COVID-19. The CDR3 reads CASSIPGTLTEAFF. The nucleotide sequence reads TGTGCCAGTAGTATTCCCGGGACTCTCACTGAAGCTTTCTTT.